Below, one T cell receptor beta chain is given with its context. The sample originates from a study of blood T cell repertoires in COVID-19. The overall study: Sample material is recorded as cDNA or gDNA derived from T cells, B-cell-depleted T cells, or PBMCs.

Original processing methods: Estimation of nucleated cell counts was performed using reference gene primer amplification. TCRdb's table, derived via immunoSEQ multiplex PCR, lists solely in-frame clones and lacks some. The V and J calls and the clone size are those of that table, but D and trimming were determined from the DNA. The table has about 390,000 clones, around nine tenths seen once. Donors were grouped by their self-reported clinical history. Germline V gives CDR1 LNHDA, CDR2 SQIVND (reference sequence). Trimming cost V 9 bases and J 5 bases, with 19 bases left between them. This CDR3 spans 14 amino acids.

The source is a woman between 45 and 60 years old who had recovered from COVID-19. Sequencing was carried out using PBMCs or T cells enriched from blood (not recorded which). The rearrangement links TRBV19 to TRBJ1-2; no reliable D call. The CDR3: CASRFGGIQYGYTF. In DNA form, the CDR3 reads TGTGCCAGCAGATTCGGCGGCATTCAATATGGCTACACCTTC.